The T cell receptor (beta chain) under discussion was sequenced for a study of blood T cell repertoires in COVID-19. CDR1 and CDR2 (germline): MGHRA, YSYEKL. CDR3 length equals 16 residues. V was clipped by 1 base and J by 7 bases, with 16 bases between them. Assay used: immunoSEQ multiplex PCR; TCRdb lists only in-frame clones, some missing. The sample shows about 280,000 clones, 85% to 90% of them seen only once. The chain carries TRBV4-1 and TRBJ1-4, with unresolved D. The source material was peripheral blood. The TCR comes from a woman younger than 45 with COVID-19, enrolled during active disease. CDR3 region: CASSQGPGWEGEKLFF. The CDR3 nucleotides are TGCGCCAGCAGCCAAGGTCCTGGCTGGGAGGGTGAAAAACTGTTTTTT.